In its sample, the clone carrying this T cell receptor beta chain was seen a few times. This specimen belongs to a study of blood T cell repertoires in COVID-19. This CDR3 contains 16 residues. The germline V gene encodes CDR1 SGDLS and CDR2 YYNGEE. V lost 1 base, J lost 4 bases, and 17 bases lay in between. Assay used: immunoSEQ multiplex PCR; TCRdb lists only in-frame clones, some missing. The sample has around 80,000 clones, approximately 80% seen once. This TCR derives from a woman in her 70s with acute or convalescent COVID-19. The chain links TRBV9 to TRBJ2-5; D is uncertain. Sequencing was carried out using peripheral blood. The CDR3 DNA sequence: TGTGCCAGCAGCGTACTAATCGCTATACGGTTAGAGACCCAGTACTTC. This gives the protein CASSVLIAIRLETQYF.